This T cell receptor beta chain was found in a study of blood T cell repertoires in COVID-19. Turning to the study itself: Acute-phase and convalescent COVID-19 samples originated in the United States, Italy and Spain. PBMCs, B-cell-depleted T cells, or T cells were the source of the cDNA or gDNA that made up the material.

In the original workflow: Nucleated cell counts were estimated from reference gene primer amplification. This table comes from immunoSEQ multiplex PCR, and its TCRdb copy is limited to in-frame clones, with some not included. D and trimming were read from the DNA, whereas the V and J calls and clone size are those reported in that table. Of about 89,000 clones in the sample, 80% were seen once. Germline CDR1 and CDR2: SGDLS and YYNGEE. The CDR3 runs to 15 residues. V was clipped by 0 bases and J by 3 bases; unmatched bases: 2. The origin of this receptor is an elderly woman with acute or convalescent COVID-19. The gene calls are TRBV9 and TRBJ1-5; 8 bases fit TRBD1. Sequenced sample: peripheral blood. CDR3: CASSVAGGDNQPQHF. As DNA, the CDR3 is TGTGCCAGCAGCGTAGCAGGGGGCGACAATCAGCCCCAGCATTTT.